This entry features one T cell receptor beta chain sequence. The target antigen is unknown. With 1 base clipped from V and 5 bases from J, the junction kept 7 bases outside the gene matches. Germline CDR1 and CDR2: KGHSH and LQKENI. CDR3 length: 16 amino acids. These data belong to a study of T cell responses to AZD1222 COVID-19 vaccine. Study observations and caveats: Distributed over spike, vaccine-associated CD4 TCRs predominated at 160-218 and 743-854. Baseline seropositivity occurred in only a handful of AZD1222 recipients. Sampling captured repertoires only after the peak T cell response. Nearly half of spike-specific TCRs reportedly target unmutated variant regions.

Method: immunoSEQ multiplex PCR; TCRdb's copy keeps in-frame clones and lacks some. Of 120,000 or so clones listed, roughly four fifths are singletons. The chain joins TRBV18 to TRBJ2-1; 8 bases are shared with TRBD2. The clonotype originates from an adult in good health. The source material was peripheral blood, sampled on day 0 of AZD1222 vaccination. DNA of the CDR3: TGTGCCAGCTCACCACTTATCGGGGGGGCCCACAATGAGCAGTTCTTC. Translation: CASSPLIGGAHNEQFF.